The clone carrying this T cell receptor (beta chain) was detected a few times. Per germline, CDR1 SGHRS and CDR2 YFSETQ. V dropped 1 base and J dropped 4; count of bases not matched to a gene: 10. CDR3 length: 17 amino acids. One entry per CDR3 protein, called by TCRdb with MiXCR from the RT-PCR reads. The table lists more than 550,000 distinct CDR3 sequences, 11% to 15% of them singletons. This sequence joins TRBV5-1 and TRBJ2-7; 11 bases map to TRBD2. The TCR originated in a female donor in good health, serving as a healthy control. Input material: memory CD4+ T cells from blood. DNA for the CDR3: TGCGCCAGCAGCTTGCTCCCTATAGCGGGAGGGGCATACGAGCAGTACTTC. This gives the protein CASSLLPIAGGAYEQYF.